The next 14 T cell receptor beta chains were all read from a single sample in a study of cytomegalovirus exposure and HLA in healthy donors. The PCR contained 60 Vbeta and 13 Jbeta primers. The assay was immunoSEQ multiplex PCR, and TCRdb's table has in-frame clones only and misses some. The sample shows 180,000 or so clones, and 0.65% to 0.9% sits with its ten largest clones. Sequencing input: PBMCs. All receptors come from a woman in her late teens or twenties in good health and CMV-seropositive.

The CDR3 here is CASSYPSSGYEQYF. The CDR3, as DNA: TGCGCCAGCAGTTACCCTAGCTCTGGGTACGAGCAGTACTTC. This chain uses TRBV5-1 with TRBJ2-7, with a tentative D call TRBD2 (5 bases). V was pared by 5 bases and J by 4 bases, with 16 bases between. CDR1 is SGHRS, CDR2 YFSETQ, per germline. The CDR3 is 14 amino acids.

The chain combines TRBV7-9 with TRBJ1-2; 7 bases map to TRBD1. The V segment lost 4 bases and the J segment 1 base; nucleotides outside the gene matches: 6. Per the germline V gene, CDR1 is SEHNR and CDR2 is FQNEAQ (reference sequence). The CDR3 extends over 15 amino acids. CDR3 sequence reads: CASSSGQLFNYGYTF. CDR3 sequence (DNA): TGTGCCAGCAGCTCGGGACAGCTGTTTAACTATGGCTACACCTTC.

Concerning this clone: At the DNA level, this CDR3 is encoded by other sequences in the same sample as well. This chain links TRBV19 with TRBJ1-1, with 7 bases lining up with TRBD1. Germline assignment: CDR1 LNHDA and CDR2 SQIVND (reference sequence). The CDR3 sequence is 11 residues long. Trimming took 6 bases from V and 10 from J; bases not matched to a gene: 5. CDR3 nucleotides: TGTGCCAGTAGCTCGGCAGGGGGAGCTTTCTTT. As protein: CASSSAGGAFF.

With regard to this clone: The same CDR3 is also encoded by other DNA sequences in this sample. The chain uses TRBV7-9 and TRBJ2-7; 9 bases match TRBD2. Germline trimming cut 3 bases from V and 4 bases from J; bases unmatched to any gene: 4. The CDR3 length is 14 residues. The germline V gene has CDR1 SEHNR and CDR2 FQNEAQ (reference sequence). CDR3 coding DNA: TGTGCCAGCAGCTTGGCGGGAGGGCCTTACGAGCAGTACTTC. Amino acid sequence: CASSLAGGPYEQYF.

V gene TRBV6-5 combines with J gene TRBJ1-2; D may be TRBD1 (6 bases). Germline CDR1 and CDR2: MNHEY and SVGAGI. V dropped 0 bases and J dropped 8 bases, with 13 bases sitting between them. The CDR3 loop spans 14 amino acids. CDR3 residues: CASSYSQGRAGYTF. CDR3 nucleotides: TGTGCCAGCAGTTACTCCCAGGGGCGGGCCGGCTACACCTTC.

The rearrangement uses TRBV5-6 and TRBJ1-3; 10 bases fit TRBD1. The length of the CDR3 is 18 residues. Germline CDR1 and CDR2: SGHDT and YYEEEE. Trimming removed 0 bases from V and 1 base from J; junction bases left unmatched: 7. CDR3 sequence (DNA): TGTGCCAGCAGCTTGGGACAGGGGGCTCCGTTATCTGGAAACACCATATATTTT. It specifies CASSLGQGAPLSGNTIYF.

The CDR3 is CASSQGHRESNYGYTF. The CDR3 nucleotides are TGCGCCAGCAGCCAAGGACACAGGGAATCGAACTATGGCTACACCTTC. The chain combines TRBV4-1 with TRBJ1-2; possibly TRBD1 for D (6 bases). Trimming removed 1 base at V and 2 bases at J, with 14 bases between. The V gene's germline CDR1 is MGHRA and CDR2 YSYEKL. The CDR3 totals 16 residues.

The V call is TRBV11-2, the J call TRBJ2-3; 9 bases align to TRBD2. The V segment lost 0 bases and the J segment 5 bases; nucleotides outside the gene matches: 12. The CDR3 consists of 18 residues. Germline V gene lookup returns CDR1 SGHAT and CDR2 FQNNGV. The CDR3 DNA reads TGTGCCAGCAGCTTAGAGCCACTAGCGGGCCCACCCCGAGATACGCAGTATTTT. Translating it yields CASSLEPLAGPPRDTQYF.

Here the CDR3 DNA reads TGTGCCAGCATCCACAATCAGCCCCAGCATTTT. Translated: CASIHNQPQHF. V gene TRBV9 combines with J gene TRBJ1-5; the D is unclear. In germline, CDR1 is SGDLS, CDR2 YYNGEE. Trimming stripped 6 bases from V and 3 bases from J, with 4 bases between. The CDR3 loop spans 11 amino acids.

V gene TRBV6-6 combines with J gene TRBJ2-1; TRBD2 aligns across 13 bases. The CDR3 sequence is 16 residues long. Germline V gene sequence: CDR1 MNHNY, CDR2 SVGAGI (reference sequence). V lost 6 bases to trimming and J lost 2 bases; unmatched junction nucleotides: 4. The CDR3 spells CASSRLAGGTYNEQFF. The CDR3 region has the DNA TGTGCCAGCAGCAGACTAGCGGGGGGTACCTACAATGAGCAGTTCTTC.

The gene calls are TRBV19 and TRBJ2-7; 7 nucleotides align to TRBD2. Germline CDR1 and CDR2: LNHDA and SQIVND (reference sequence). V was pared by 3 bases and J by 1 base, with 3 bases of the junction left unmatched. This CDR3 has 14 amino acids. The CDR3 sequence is CASSISSGSYEQYF. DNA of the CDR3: TGTGCCAGTAGTATCTCTAGCGGTTCCTACGAGCAGTACTTC.

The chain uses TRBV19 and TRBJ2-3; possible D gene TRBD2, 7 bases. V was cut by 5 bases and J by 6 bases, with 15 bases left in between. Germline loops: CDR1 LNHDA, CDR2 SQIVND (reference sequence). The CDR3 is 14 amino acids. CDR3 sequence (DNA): TGTGCCAGTAGTTTCCGGGGGGCCCCCGATACGCAGTATTTT. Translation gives CASSFRGAPDTQYF.

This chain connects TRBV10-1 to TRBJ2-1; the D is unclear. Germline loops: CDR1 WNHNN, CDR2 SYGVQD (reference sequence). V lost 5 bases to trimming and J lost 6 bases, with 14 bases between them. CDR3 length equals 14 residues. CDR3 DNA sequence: TGCGCCAGCAGTCCCCTTAACTACGGCAATGAGCAGTTCTTC. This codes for CASSPLNYGNEQFF.

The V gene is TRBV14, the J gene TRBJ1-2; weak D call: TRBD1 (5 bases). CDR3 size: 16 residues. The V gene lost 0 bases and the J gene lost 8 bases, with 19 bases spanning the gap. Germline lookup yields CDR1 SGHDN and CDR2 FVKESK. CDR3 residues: CASSQERAGILYGYTF. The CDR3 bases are TGTGCCAGCAGCCAAGAAAGAGCAGGGATCCTTTACGGCTACACCTTC.